This note documents a single T cell receptor beta chain sequence. These data belong to a study of T cell responses to AZD1222 COVID-19 vaccine. V lost 2 bases and J lost 7; bases outside the gene matches: 24. Germline V CDR1 and CDR2: WNHNN, SYGVQD (reference sequence). The length of the CDR3 is 21 residues. Profiled with immunoSEQ multiplex PCR; TCRdb holds only in-frame clones, not every one. The sample carries around 140,000 clones, 85% recorded once. The J gene is TRBJ1-2, the V gene TRBV10-1; 11 bases line up with TRBD1. Material: peripheral blood, obtained 28 days after the second dose of the MenACWY control vaccine. This TCR came from an adult who received the MenACWY meningococcal vaccine as a control. CDR3 DNA sequence: TGCGCCAGCAGTGAGGAGGCTGGGACAGGGGGTTTAAATTTCGGTCGGGTTGGCTACACCTTC. Translation gives CASSEEAGTGGLNFGRVGYTF.